These 11 T cell receptor beta chains were all obtained from the same sample, sequenced in a study of blood T cell repertoires in COVID-19. Produced via immunoSEQ multiplex PCR; TCRdb's table is partial and in-frame only. This sample carries fewer than 450,000 clones, 88% of them seen once, and the ten largest clones take 1.2%. The material sequenced was PBMCs or T cells enriched from blood (not recorded which). These receptors were taken from a woman under 30 who had recovered from COVID-19.

V and J are TRBV4-1 and TRBJ1-2, with D unresolved. Germline lookup yields CDR1 MGHRA and CDR2 YSYEKL. CDR3 length: 14 amino acids. Between the trimmed V and J ends, which lost 0 bases and 3 bases, there was a span of 8 bases. The CDR3 spells CASSQDPMYYGYTF. In DNA, the CDR3 is TGCGCCAGCAGCCAAGATCCCATGTACTATGGCTACACCTTC.

This chain joins TRBV7-2 and TRBJ1-2; 7 nucleotides line up with TRBD1. CDR3 size: 14 residues. Germline-derived CDR1 and CDR2 are SGHTA and FQGNSA. The ends lost 4 bases at V and 8 bases at J; junction bases unmatched: 10. The CDR3 nucleotides are TGTGCCAGCAGCTCTAATACAGGGGCGAGGGGCTACACCTTC. Encoded protein: CASSSNTGARGYTF.

The rearrangement uses TRBV7-2 and TRBJ1-1; 8 bases map to TRBD1. V dropped 3 bases and J dropped 3; count of bases not matched to a gene: 9. CDR1 and CDR2 (germline): SGHTA, FQGNSA. The CDR3 loop spans 16 amino acids. This chain's CDR3 is CASSFTRQGMDTEAFF. CDR3 DNA sequence: TGTGCCAGCAGCTTTACACGACAGGGGATGGACACTGAAGCTTTCTTT. Drawing the rest from reference TRBV7-2 and TRBJ1-1, the complete variable domain is GAGVSQSPSNKVTEKGKDVELRCDPISGHTALYWYRQSLGQGLEFLIYFQGNSAPDKSGLPSDRFSAERTGGSVSTLTIQRTQQEDSAVYLCASSFTRQGMDTEAFFGQGTRLTVV.

This chain connects TRBV9 to TRBJ2-3; possible D gene TRBD2, 6 bases. V gave up 3 bases and J gave up 2 bases, with 10 bases separating them. CDR3 size: 14 residues. Looked up from germline, CDR1 is SGDLS and CDR2 is YYNGEE. CDR3 loop: CASSASGLTDTQYF. In DNA, the CDR3 is TGTGCCAGCAGCGCCTCGGGACTCACAGATACGCAGTATTTT.

The gene calls are TRBV2 and TRBJ1-6, with D uncertain. Germline CDR1 SNHLY, CDR2 FYNNEI. The CDR3 extends over 15 amino acids. With 0 bases removed from V and 6 bases from J, the gap between germline ends came to 9 bases. The CDR3 region has the DNA TGTGCCAGCAGTGAAGCCGAGGGCGCTAATTCACCCCTCCACTTT. The encoded protein is CASSEAEGANSPLHF. Full variable domain (outside the CDR3, taken from reference TRBV2 and TRBJ1-6): EPEVTQTPSHQVTQMGQEVILRCVPISNHLYFYWYRQILGQKVEFLVSFYNNEISEKSEIFDDQFSVERPDGSNFTLKIRSTKLEDSAMYFCASSEAEGANSPLHFGNGTRLTVT.

This clone appeared once. This rearrangement joins TRBV12-3 or TRBV12-4 to TRBJ1-1; no firm D call. Trimming took 3 bases from V and 11 from J, leaving 16 bases between them. This CDR3 is built from 13 residues. CDR3 region: CASSFSSAGSAFF. The CDR3 region has the DNA TGTGCCAGCAGTTTTTCGTCAGCAGGTTCCGCTTTCTTT.

For this clone: The same CDR3 can be traced to other DNA sequences in this sample. The chain couples TRBV4-1 to TRBJ1-2; tentative D call: TRBD1 (6 bases). The germline gives CDR1 MGHRA, CDR2 YSYEKL. The V end was cut by 0 bases, the J end by 2 bases, with 10 bases between. The CDR3 contains 15 residues. This chain's CDR3 is CASSQELGANYGYTF. DNA of the CDR3: TGCGCCAGCAGCCAAGAACTGGGGGCCAACTATGGCTACACCTTC.

V usage is TRBV27 and J usage is TRBJ2-2, with D perhaps matching TRBD1 (5 bases). V was trimmed by 2 bases and J by 3 bases, leaving 13 bases between them. CDR1 is MNHEY, CDR2 SMNVEV, per germline (reference sequence). This CDR3 comprises 16 residues. CDR3 in amino acids: CASSLIPDIYTGELFF. CDR3 in DNA: TGTGCCAGCAGTTTAATTCCGGACATCTACACCGGGGAGCTGTTTTTT.

The chain has TRBV4-1 and TRBJ1-2; no definite D call. This CDR3 comprises 14 residues. Between the trimmed V and J ends, which lost 2 bases and 3 bases, there was a span of 10 bases. Germline CDR1 MGHRA, CDR2 YSYEKL. This chain's CDR3 is CASSQPGSDYGYTF. In nucleotides, the CDR3 is TGCGCCAGCAGCCAACCGGGGAGCGACTATGGCTACACCTTC.

The V gene is TRBV5-1, the J gene TRBJ2-2, with D possibly being TRBD1 (6 bases). This CDR3 is built from 15 residues. Per germline, CDR1 SGHRS and CDR2 YFSETQ. V lost 0 bases and J 5 bases, leaving 11 bases between the germline ends. In DNA form, the CDR3 reads TGCGCCAGCAGCTTGGACAGGGAAGGAACCGGGGAGCTGTTTTTT. This translates into CASSLDREGTGELFF.

The V call is TRBV9, the J call TRBJ2-1; 14 nucleotides line up with TRBD2. Germline-derived CDR1 and CDR2 are SGDLS and YYNGEE. V was pared by 4 bases and J by 8 bases, with 11 bases of the junction left unmatched. This CDR3 spans 17 amino acids. CDR3 nucleotide sequence: TGTGCCAGCAGCCACGGGACTAGCGGGGGTAGGGTATATGAGCAGTTCTTC. This encodes CASSHGTSGGRVYEQFF.